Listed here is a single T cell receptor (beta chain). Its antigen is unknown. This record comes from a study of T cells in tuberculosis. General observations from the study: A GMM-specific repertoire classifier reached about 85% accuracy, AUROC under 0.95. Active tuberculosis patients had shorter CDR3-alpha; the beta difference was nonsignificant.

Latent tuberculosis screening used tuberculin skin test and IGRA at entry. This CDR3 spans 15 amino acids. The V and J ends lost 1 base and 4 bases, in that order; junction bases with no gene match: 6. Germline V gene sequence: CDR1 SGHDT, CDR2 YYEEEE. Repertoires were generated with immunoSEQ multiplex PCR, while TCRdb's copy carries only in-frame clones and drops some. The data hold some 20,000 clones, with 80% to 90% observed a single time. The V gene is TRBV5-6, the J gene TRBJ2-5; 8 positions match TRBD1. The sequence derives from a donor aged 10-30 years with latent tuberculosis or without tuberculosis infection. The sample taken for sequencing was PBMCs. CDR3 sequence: CASSLRAGGRETQYF. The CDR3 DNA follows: TGTGCCAGCAGCTTGCGGGCAGGGGGCCGAGAGACCCAGTACTTC.